The next 8 T cell receptor beta chains were all read from a single sample in a study of T cells and Merkel cell carcinoma outcomes. Some clones are missing from TCRdb's copy, which holds only in-frame ones; the method was immunoSEQ multiplex PCR. This table has fewer than 2,500 clones, roughly 80% appearing once. The specimen was tumor tissue from Merkel cell carcinoma. The receptors were sampled from a human donor with Merkel cell carcinoma.

The DNA for the CDR3 is TGCGCCAGCAGCCGTGGGGGGACAGGGGGAGTAGCTAACTATGGCTACACCTTC. Translation gives CASSRGGTGGVANYGYTF. The V gene is TRBV4-3, the J gene TRBJ1-2; 11 nucleotides match TRBD1. Per germline, CDR1 LGHNA and CDR2 YSLEER. The V and J ends lost 4 bases and 0 bases, in that order; junction bases with no gene match: 10. The CDR3 runs 18 residues.

CDR3 residues: CAIKKDRNSYEQYF. In DNA form, the CDR3 reads TGTGCCATCAAGAAGGACAGGAACTCCTACGAGCAGTACTTC. This sequence joins TRBV10-3 and TRBJ2-7, with TRBD1 matching over 7 bases. This CDR3 spans 14 amino acids. Germline CDR1 and CDR2: ENHRY and SYGVKD. With 7 bases clipped from V and 0 bases from J, the junction kept 6 bases outside the gene matches.

The chain couples TRBV7-7 to TRBJ2-5; D ambiguous. V shed 1 base and J shed 2 bases, with 8 bases lying between them. The germline gives CDR1 SSHAT, CDR2 FNYEAQ (reference sequence). The CDR3 is 14 amino acids. CDR3 region: CASSLGPRQETQYF. Written as DNA, the CDR3 is TGTGCCAGCAGCTTAGGCCCCAGACAAGAGACCCAGTACTTC.

This clone was recorded once. J is TRBJ1-1 and V is TRBV6-1; tentatively, D is TRBD1 (6 bases). Trimming took 4 bases from V and 4 from J, leaving 13 bases between them. Germline CDR1 and CDR2: MNHNS and SASEGT. CDR3 length: 14 residues. The CDR3 protein is CASSGGTGSTEAFF. In DNA form, the CDR3 reads TGTGCCAGCAGTGGGGGAACAGGGTCCACTGAAGCTTTCTTT.

The gene calls are TRBV30 and TRBJ1-1; no reliable D call. The CDR3 contains 13 residues. Germline V lookup: CDR1 GTSNPN, CDR2 SVGIG (reference sequence). With 3 bases removed from V and 1 base from J, the gap between germline ends came to 9 bases. This CDR3 is CAWSLQQNTEAFF. CDR3 nucleotides: TGTGCCTGGAGCCTACAGCAGAACACTGAAGCTTTCTTT.

The chain uses TRBV7-8 and TRBJ1-2; the D gene is possibly TRBD1 (5 bases). The CDR3 length is 15 residues. Germline V lookup: CDR1 SGHVS, CDR2 FQNEAQ. The germline V and J ends were trimmed by 5 bases and 4 bases, with 17 bases remaining between them. The CDR3 protein is CASSPQGGLGYGYTF. In DNA, the CDR3 is TGTGCCAGCAGCCCTCAGGGAGGCTTAGGCTATGGCTACACCTTC.

The chain links TRBV7-7 to TRBJ2-3, with D possibly TRBD1 on 5 matching bases. Germline loops: CDR1 SSHAT, CDR2 FNYEAQ (reference sequence). There are 15 residues in the CDR3. The ends were cut back, 5 bases at V and 3 bases at J, with 15 bases in the middle. DNA of the CDR3: TGTGCCAGCAGCCGAACGGGCCAGGGAACAGATACGCAGTATTTT. Protein: CASSRTGQGTDTQYF.

This clone was recorded once. Mismatch with germline at one junction end may stem from a read error. The genes are TRBV6-6 and TRBJ1-4, with D uncertain. The CDR3 consists of 11 residues. Germline CDR1 is MNHNY and CDR2 is SVGAGI (reference sequence). The chain's CDR3 is CGSSRTDELFF. The CDR3 nucleotides read TGTGGCAGCAGTCGGACGGACGAACTGTTTTTT.